Below are 17 T cell receptor beta chains sequenced from a single sample in a study of blood T cell repertoires in COVID-19. Some clones are missing from TCRdb's copy, which holds only in-frame ones; the method was immunoSEQ multiplex PCR. The sample yields tens of thousands of clones, around 90% seen once. Sequenced input: PBMCs or T cells enriched from blood (not recorded which). The receptors were sampled from a woman aged 35 to 49 who had recovered from COVID-19.

The CDR3, as DNA: TGTGCCAGCAGCCAAGGGGGTCCCGGGGGGAATTCACCCCTCCACTTT. It translates to CASSQGGPGGNSPLHF. V is TRBV3-1 (or the pseudogene TRBV3-2) and J is TRBJ1-6; possibly TRBD1 for D (5 bases). CDR3 length: 16 amino acids. Germline V gene lookup returns CDR1 LGHDT and CDR2 YNNKEL (reference sequence). V gave up 1 base and J gave up 7 bases, with 14 bases separating them.

Here the CDR3 reads CASSYAPGGGVDGYTF. The CDR3 coding sequence is TGTGCCAGCAGTTACGCTCCAGGGGGCGGGGTGGATGGCTACACCTTC. The chain is built from TRBV6-6 and TRBJ1-2, with TRBD1 identical over 8 bases. This CDR3 has 16 amino acids. The J segment lost 6 bases and the V segment lost 2 bases, leaving 11 bases of the junction unmatched. Germline-derived CDR1 and CDR2 are MNHNY and SVGAGI (reference sequence).

V gene TRBV2 combines with J gene TRBJ2-1, with TRBD2 identical over 12 bases. Losses at the gene ends were 5 bases for V and 5 bases for J; bases not matched to a gene: 7. Per germline, CDR1 SNHLY and CDR2 FYNNEI. The CDR3 contains 16 residues. The CDR3 DNA reads TGTGCCAGCAGTTTCTCTAGCGGGGGGGGACACAATGAGCAGTTCTTC. Translation: CASSFSSGGGHNEQFF.

The chain employs TRBV19 and TRBJ1-2; D possibly corresponds to TRBD1 (6 bases). CDR1 and CDR2 from the germline V gene are LNHDA and SQIVND (reference sequence). The CDR3 loop spans 16 amino acids. V lost 1 base and J 0 bases, leaving 12 bases between the germline ends. The CDR3 coding sequence is TGTGCCAGTAGTATAGGGACAGAACAATCTAACTATGGCTACACCTTC. Translated: CASSIGTEQSNYGYTF.

The rearrangement links TRBV5-1 to TRBJ2-1; D may be TRBD1 (5 bases). Deletions cut 4 bases from V and 9 bases from J, with 20 bases between. The length of the CDR3 is 15 residues. The germline CDR1 and CDR2 sequences are SGHRS and YFSETQ. The DNA of the CDR3 is TGCGCCAGCAGCGAAGGGGTAGGAAACAAGGGTGAGCAGTTCTTC. It is translated as CASSEGVGNKGEQFF. The full variable domain, rest sourced from reference TRBV5-1 and TRBJ2-1, is KAGVTQTPRYLIKTRGQQVTLSCSPISGHRSVSWYQQTPGQGLQFLFEYFSETQRNKGNFPGRFSGRQFSNSRSEMNVSTLELGDSALYLCASSEGVGNKGEQFFGPGTRLTVL.

This clone was counted only a few times. This chain joins TRBV7-8 and TRBJ2-2, with TRBD1 identical over 7 bases. With V trimmed by 5 bases and J by 5 bases, 8 bases remained unmatched. This CDR3 has 15 amino acids. Germline lookup yields CDR1 SGHVS and CDR2 FQNEAQ. The CDR3 coding sequence is TGTGCCAGCAGCCGCTCGGGACAGTCAACCGGGGAGCTGTTTTTT. Translating it yields CASSRSGQSTGELFF.

V is TRBV15 and J is TRBJ2-1; 8 positions match TRBD1. The CDR3 length is 15 residues. Trimming took 5 bases from V and 2 from J; bases not matched to a gene: 5. Germline V gives CDR1 LNHNV, CDR2 YYDKDF (reference sequence). CDR3 protein: CATSADRGPYNEQFF. The CDR3, as DNA: TGTGCCACCAGCGCTGACAGGGGTCCCTACAATGAGCAGTTCTTC.

This clone showed up just once. The genes are TRBV15 and TRBJ2-3; TRBD1 aligns across 10 bases. This CDR3 is 16 amino acids long. The V and J ends lost 5 bases and 4 bases, in that order; junction bases with no gene match: 9. Germline V gene sequence: CDR1 LNHNV, CDR2 YYDKDF (reference sequence). CDR3 sequence: CATSVPGQGLADTQYF. CDR3 coding DNA: TGTGCCACCAGCGTCCCGGGACAGGGGTTAGCAGATACGCAGTATTTT.

The chain employs TRBV29-1 and TRBJ2-5; TRBD1 agrees at 7 bases. This CDR3 has 10 residues. The germline V gene has CDR1 SQVTM and CDR2 ANQGSEA. V dropped 2 bases and J dropped 9; count of bases not matched to a gene: 0. The CDR3 DNA is TGCAGCGTTGAAAGGGGGCCCCAGTACTTC. Translated: CSVERGPQYF.

The rearrangement joins TRBV15 to TRBJ2-1, with 9 bases matching TRBD1. V shed 1 base, J shed 7 bases, and the junction held 5 bases outside the gene matches. The CDR3 spans 15 residues. Germline V gives CDR1 LNHNV, CDR2 YYDKDF (reference sequence). This CDR3 reads CATSRGGQGGNEQFF. In nucleotides, the CDR3 is TGTGCCACCAGCAGAGGGGGACAGGGAGGGAATGAGCAGTTCTTC.

As for this clone: One junction end disagrees with the germline gene, perhaps due to a read error. The V call is TRBV11-2, the J call TRBJ1-1, with D perhaps matching TRBD1 (6 bases). CDR3 length: 14 residues. Germline V gene sequence: CDR1 SGHAT, CDR2 FQNNGV. The CDR3 region has the DNA TGTGCCAGCAGCCCCATTACAGGGAACGCTGAAGCTTTCTTT. This translates into CASSPITGNAEAFF.

The CDR3 loop reads CASSKRLTESSTDTQYF. As DNA, the CDR3 is TGTGCCAGCAGCAAACGGTTGACAGAATCTAGCACAGATACGCAGTATTTT. V usage is TRBV21-1 and J usage is TRBJ2-3; the table's D call, TRBD1, was not checked against the DNA. TRBV21-1 counts as a pseudogene. The CDR3 sequence is 17 residues long.

V is TRBV3-1 (or the pseudogene TRBV3-2) and J is TRBJ1-5; 9 nucleotides align to TRBD1. There are 15 residues in the CDR3. Germline trimming cut 2 bases from V and 6 bases from J; bases unmatched to any gene: 5. Germline CDR1 and CDR2: LGHDT and YNNKEL (reference sequence). The CDR3 protein is CASSQTTGGGQPQHF. In DNA form, the CDR3 reads TGTGCCAGCAGCCAAACCACAGGGGGCGGTCAGCCCCAGCATTTT.

The rearrangement uses TRBV5-4 and TRBJ1-5, with D maybe TRBD1 (5 bases). Trimming took 4 bases from V and 3 from J, leaving 11 bases between them. The length of the CDR3 is 14 residues. CDR1 SGHNT and CDR2 YYREEE come from the germline V gene (reference sequence). This chain's CDR3 is CASSRGTDNQPQHF. CDR3 bases: TGTGCCAGCAGCCGCGGGACGGACAATCAGCCCCAGCATTTT.

This clone was picked up one time. The CDR3 sequence is CASSTTGHYEQYF. CDR3 coding DNA: TGCGCCAGCTCGACGACAGGGCACTACGAGCAGTACTTC. The rearrangement uses TRBV5-1 and TRBJ2-7; TRBD1 aligns across 7 bases. J was trimmed by 3 bases and V by 7 bases; bases with no gene match: 7. CDR1 and CDR2 (germline): SGHRS, YFSETQ. The CDR3 is made up of 13 amino acids.

The chain couples TRBV6-4 to TRBJ2-1; TRBD1 is a possible D gene (5 bases). CDR1 is MRHNA, CDR2 SNTAGT, per germline. Trimming took 2 bases from V and 5 from J, leaving 13 bases between them. This CDR3 is 15 amino acids long. The CDR3 here is CASSDGPGQNNEQFF. In DNA, the CDR3 is TGTGCCAGCAGTGACGGTCCAGGGCAAAACAATGAGCAGTTCTTC.

The V and J genes are TRBV12-3 or TRBV12-4 and TRBJ2-5; 10 positions agree with TRBD1. This CDR3 spans 11 amino acids. V was pared by 3 bases and J by 14 bases, with 3 bases of the junction left unmatched. The CDR3: CASSFGDRGYF. The CDR3 nucleotides are TGTGCCAGCAGTTTTGGGGACAGGGGTTACTTC.